This TCR beta chain was recorded in a study of blood T cells in healthy people across ages. A second PCR of 7 to 11 cycles used a sample-barcoded 5' primer and a J-beta primer mix. A single record per CDR3 protein comes from TCRdb applying MiXCR to the 5' RACE reads. The data show approximately 1,000,000 distinct CDR3 sequences, with over 35% seen just once and around 18% held by the top ten. Germline-derived CDR1 and CDR2 are SGDLS and YYNGEE. This CDR3 has 13 amino acids. The V and J ends lost 0 bases and 8 bases respectively, with 11 bases between them. Specimen: blood. The chain uses TRBV9 and TRBJ1-2, with a tentative D call TRBD1 (5 bases). The TCR originated in a woman aged 55-75 years in good health. CDR3 bases: TGTGCCAGCAGCGTAGCTGGGACTCGGGGCTACACCTTC. Translated, it gives CASSVAGTRGYTF.